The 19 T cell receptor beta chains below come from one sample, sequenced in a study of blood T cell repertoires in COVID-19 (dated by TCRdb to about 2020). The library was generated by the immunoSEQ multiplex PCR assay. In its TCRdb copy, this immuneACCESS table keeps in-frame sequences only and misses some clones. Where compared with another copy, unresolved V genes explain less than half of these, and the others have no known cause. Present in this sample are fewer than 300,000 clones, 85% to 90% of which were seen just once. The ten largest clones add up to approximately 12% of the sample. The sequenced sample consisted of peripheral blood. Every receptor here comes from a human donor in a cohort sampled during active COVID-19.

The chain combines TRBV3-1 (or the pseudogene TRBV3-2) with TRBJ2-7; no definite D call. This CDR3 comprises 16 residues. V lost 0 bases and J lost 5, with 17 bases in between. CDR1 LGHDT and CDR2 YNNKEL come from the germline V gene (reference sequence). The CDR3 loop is CASSQDRGVRVHEQYF. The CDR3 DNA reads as TGTGCCAGCAGCCAAGATCGAGGCGTCCGGGTGCACGAGCAGTACTTC.

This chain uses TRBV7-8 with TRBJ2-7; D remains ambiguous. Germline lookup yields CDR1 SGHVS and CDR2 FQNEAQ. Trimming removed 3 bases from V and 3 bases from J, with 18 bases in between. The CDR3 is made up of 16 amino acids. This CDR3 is CASSLYRVPTNYEQYF. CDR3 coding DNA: TGTGCCAGCAGCTTGTACCGGGTCCCGACCAACTACGAGCAGTACTTC.

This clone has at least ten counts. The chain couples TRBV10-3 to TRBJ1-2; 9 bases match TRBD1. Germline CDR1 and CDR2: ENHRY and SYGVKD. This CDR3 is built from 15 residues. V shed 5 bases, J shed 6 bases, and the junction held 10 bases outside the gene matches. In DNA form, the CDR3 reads TGTGCCATCAGTTCGATGGGACAGGGCAACGATGGCTACACCTTC. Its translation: CAISSMGQGNDGYTF.

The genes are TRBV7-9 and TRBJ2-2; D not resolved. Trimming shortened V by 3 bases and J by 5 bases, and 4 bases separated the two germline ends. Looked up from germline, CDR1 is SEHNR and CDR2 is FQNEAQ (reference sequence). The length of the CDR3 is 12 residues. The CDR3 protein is CASSFTTGELFF. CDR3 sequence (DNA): TGTGCCAGCAGCTTTACAACCGGGGAGCTGTTTTTT.

The CDR3 loop is CATSRDLASAGELFF. The CDR3 nucleotides are TGTGCCACCAGCAGAGATCTAGCGTCGGCCGGGGAGCTGTTTTTT. The J gene is TRBJ2-2, the V gene TRBV15, with D possibly matching TRBD2 (6 bases). The CDR3 has 15 residues. V was shortened by 0 bases and J by 6 bases, with 11 bases between the two germline ends. CDR1 and CDR2 from the germline V gene are LNHNV and YYDKDF (reference sequence). Complete variable domain (other parts from reference TRBV15 and TRBJ2-2): DAMVIQNPRYQVTQFGKPVTLSCSQTLNHNVMYWYQQKSSQAPKLLFHYYDKDFNNEADTPDNFQSRRPNTSFCFLDIRSPGLGDTAMYLCATSRDLASAGELFFGEGSRLTVL.

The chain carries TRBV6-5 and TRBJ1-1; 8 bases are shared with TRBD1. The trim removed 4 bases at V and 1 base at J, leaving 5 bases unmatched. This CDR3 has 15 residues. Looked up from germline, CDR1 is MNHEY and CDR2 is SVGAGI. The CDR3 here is CASSSTGAPNTEAFF. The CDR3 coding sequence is TGTGCCAGCAGTTCGACAGGGGCCCCGAACACTGAAGCTTTCTTT.

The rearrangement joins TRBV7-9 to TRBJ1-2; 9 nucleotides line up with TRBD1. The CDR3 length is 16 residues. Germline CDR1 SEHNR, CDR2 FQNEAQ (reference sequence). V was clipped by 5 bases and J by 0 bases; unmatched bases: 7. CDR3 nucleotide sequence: TGTGCCAGCAGCCTTCCGACAGGGGGAGCTAACTATGGCTACACCTTC. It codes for CASSLPTGGANYGYTF.

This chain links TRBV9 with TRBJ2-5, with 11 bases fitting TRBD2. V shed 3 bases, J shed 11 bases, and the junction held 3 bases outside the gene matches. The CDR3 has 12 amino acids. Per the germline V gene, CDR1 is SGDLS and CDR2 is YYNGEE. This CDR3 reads CASSGTSGRQYF. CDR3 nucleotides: TGTGCCAGCAGCGGAACTAGCGGGAGACAGTACTTC.

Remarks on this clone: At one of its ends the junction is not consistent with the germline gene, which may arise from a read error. CDR3 nucleotides: TGTGCCTGGAGTCGAAGGGGCGCGAAGAGAGACTTC. It is translated as CAWSRRGAKRDF. This chain connects TRBV30 to TRBJ1-2; tentative D call: TRBD1 (5 bases). Germline values: CDR1 GTSNPN, CDR2 SVGIG (reference sequence). CDR3 length: 12 amino acids.

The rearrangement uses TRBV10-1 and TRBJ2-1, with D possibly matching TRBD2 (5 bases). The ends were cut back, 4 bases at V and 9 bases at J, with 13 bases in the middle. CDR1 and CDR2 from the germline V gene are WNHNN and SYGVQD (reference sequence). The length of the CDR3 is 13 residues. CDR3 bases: TGCGCCAGCAGTGCGGCCCGGGCGGGTGAGCAGTTCTTC. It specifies CASSAARAGEQFF.

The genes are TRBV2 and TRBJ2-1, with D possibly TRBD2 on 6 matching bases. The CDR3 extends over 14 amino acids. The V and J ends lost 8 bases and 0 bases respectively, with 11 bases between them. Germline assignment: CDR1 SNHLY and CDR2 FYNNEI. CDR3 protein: CASGGAGSYNEQFF. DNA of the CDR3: TGTGCCAGCGGCGGAGCGGGCTCCTACAATGAGCAGTTCTTC.

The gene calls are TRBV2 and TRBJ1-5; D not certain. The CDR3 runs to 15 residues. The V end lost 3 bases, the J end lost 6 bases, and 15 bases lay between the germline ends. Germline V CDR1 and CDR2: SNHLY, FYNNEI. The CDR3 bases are TGTGCCAGCAGTGAGTTAGCGGGCGCCGGTCAGCCCCAGCATTTT. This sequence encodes CASSELAGAGQPQHF. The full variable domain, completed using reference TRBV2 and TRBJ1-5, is EPEVTQTPSHQVTQMGQEVILRCVPISNHLYFYWYRQILGQKVEFLVSFYNNEISEKSEIFDDQFSVERPDGSNFTLKIRSTKLEDSAMYFCASSELAGAGQPQHFGDGTRLSIL.

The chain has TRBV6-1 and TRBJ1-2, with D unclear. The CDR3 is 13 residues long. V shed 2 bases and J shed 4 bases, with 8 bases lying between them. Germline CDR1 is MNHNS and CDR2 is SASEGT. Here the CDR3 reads CASSEREGYGYTF. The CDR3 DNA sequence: TGTGCCAGCAGTGAAAGGGAGGGCTATGGCTACACCTTC.

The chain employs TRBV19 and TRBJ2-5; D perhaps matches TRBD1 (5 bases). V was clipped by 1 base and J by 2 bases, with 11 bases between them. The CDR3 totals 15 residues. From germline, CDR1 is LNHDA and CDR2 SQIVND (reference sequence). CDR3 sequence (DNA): TGTGCCAGTAGTATAGGACAGACACAACAAGAGACCCAGTACTTC. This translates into CASSIGQTQQETQYF.

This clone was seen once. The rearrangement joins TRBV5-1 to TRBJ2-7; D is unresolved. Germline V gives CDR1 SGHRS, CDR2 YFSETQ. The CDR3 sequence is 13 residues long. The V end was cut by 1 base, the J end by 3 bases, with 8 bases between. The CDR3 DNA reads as TGCGCCAGCAGCTTGTATGAGGACTACGAGCAGTACTTC. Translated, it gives CASSLYEDYEQYF.

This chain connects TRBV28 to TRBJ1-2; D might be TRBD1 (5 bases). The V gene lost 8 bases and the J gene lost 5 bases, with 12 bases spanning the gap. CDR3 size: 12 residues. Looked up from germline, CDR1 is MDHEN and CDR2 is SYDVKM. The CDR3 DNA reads TGTGCCAGCGGGCCAGGGTGGTATGGCTACACCTTC. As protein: CASGPGWYGYTF.

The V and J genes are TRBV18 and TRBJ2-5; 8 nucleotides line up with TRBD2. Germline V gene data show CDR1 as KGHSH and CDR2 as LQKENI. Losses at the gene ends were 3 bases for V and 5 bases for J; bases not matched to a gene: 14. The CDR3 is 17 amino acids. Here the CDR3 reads CASSPGRAGGIRETQYF. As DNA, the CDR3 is TGTGCCAGCTCACCCGGCCGCGCGGGAGGAATAAGGGAGACCCAGTACTTC.

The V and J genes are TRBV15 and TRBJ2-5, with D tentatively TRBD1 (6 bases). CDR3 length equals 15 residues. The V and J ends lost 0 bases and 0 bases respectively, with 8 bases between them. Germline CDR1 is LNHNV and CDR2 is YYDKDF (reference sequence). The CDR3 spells CATSRDRGYQETQYF. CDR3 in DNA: TGTGCCACCAGCAGAGATAGGGGGTACCAAGAGACCCAGTACTTC.

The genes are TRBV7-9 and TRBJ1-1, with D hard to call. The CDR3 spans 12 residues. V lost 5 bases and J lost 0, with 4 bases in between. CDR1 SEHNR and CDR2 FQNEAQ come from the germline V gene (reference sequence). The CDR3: CASSPMNTEAFF. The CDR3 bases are TGTGCCAGCAGCCCAATGAACACTGAAGCTTTCTTT.